This passage covers 19 T cell receptor beta chains from one sample sequenced in a study of beta chain features in type 1 diabetes. TCRB transcripts that were expressed got sequenced, as all of the isolated RNA had been reverse transcribed. The repertoire was sequenced with immunoSEQ multiplex PCR; TCRdb's copy has only in-frame clones and lacks some. Of 150,000 or so clones listed, 40% to 55% are singletons. The specimen was Tregs from blood. All receptors come from a man aged 18 to 29 in good health.

The V gene is TRBV5-4, the J gene TRBJ2-1; 10 bases align to TRBD2. The CDR3 totals 19 residues. Trimming at V came to 4 bases and at J to 9 bases, leaving 22 bases not matched to a gene. From germline, CDR1 is SGHNT and CDR2 YYREEE (reference sequence). This CDR3 is CASSPQGERGAGGRGEQFF. In nucleotides, the CDR3 is TGTGCCAGCAGCCCCCAGGGGGAACGTGGAGCGGGAGGGCGAGGTGAGCAGTTCTTC.

With respect to this clone: This CDR3 is also generated by other DNA sequences in the sample. The chain couples TRBV4-2 to TRBJ2-1, with 11 bases aligning to TRBD2. From germline, CDR1 is LGHNA and CDR2 YNFKEQ. The length of the CDR3 is 15 residues. V gave up 1 base and J gave up 10 bases; unmatched junction bases: 6. CDR3 DNA sequence: TGTGCCAGCAGCCAAGTAGCGGGAGGGCCCGGCGAGCAGTTCTTC. It yields the protein CASSQVAGGPGEQFF.

The gene calls are TRBV27 and TRBJ2-7; the match to TRBD2 covers 8 bases. Trimming removed 3 bases from V and 2 bases from J; junction bases left unmatched: 12. From germline, CDR1 is MNHEY and CDR2 SMNVEV (reference sequence). The CDR3 runs 17 residues. CDR3 protein: CASSFWVAGMTPYEQYF. CDR3 DNA: TGTGCCAGCAGTTTCTGGGTAGCGGGGATGACTCCCTACGAGCAGTACTTC.

V usage is TRBV4-3 and J usage is TRBJ1-2; D might be TRBD1 (5 bases). Trimming cost V 3 bases and J 8 bases, with 16 bases left between them. CDR3 size: 14 residues. Germline V lookup: CDR1 LGHNA, CDR2 YSLEER. The CDR3 nucleotides are TGCGCCAGCAGCCACACGGCGGGGGTGAGGGGCTACACCTTC. As protein: CASSHTAGVRGYTF.

This clone came up a few times. This chain connects TRBV27 to TRBJ2-1, with 10 bases matching TRBD2. The length of the CDR3 is 14 residues. The ends lost 3 bases at V and 7 bases at J; junction bases unmatched: 3. Germline assignment: CDR1 MNHEY and CDR2 SMNVEV (reference sequence). In DNA form, the CDR3 reads TGTGCCAGCAGTTTTACTAGCGGGAAGAATGAGCAGTTCTTC. It is translated as CASSFTSGKNEQFF.

A few counts support this clone. The CDR3 bases are TGCAGCGTTTCCGGGACTAGCGGGAGAGACGAGCAGTACTTC. This sequence encodes CSVSGTSGRDEQYF. The V and J genes are TRBV29-1 and TRBJ2-7; 14 nucleotides line up with TRBD2. This CDR3 is 14 amino acids long. CDR1 and CDR2 from the germline V gene are SQVTM and ANQGSEA. Trimming at V came to 5 bases and at J to 5 bases, leaving 5 bases not matched to a gene.

This chain links TRBV25-1 with TRBJ2-7, with D perhaps TRBD1 (7 bases). Trimming took off 2 bases at V and 13 bases at J, with 24 bases between the two ends. This CDR3 is 15 amino acids long. Germline V lookup: CDR1 MGHDK, CDR2 SYGVNS. DNA of the CDR3: TGTGCCAGCAGTGAAGCCGGAGGGGGCCGTTGGAAACCTTACTTC. This translates into CASSEAGGGRWKPYF.

This chain links TRBV10-3 with TRBJ2-1, with 8 bases identical to TRBD2. This CDR3 spans 14 amino acids. The germline CDR1 and CDR2 sequences are ENHRY and SYGVKD. V lost 10 bases to trimming and J lost 7 bases; unmatched junction nucleotides: 12. CDR3: CATQSGGAGNEQFF. Here the CDR3 DNA reads TGTGCCACCCAGTCCGGGGGGGCCGGGAATGAGCAGTTCTTC.

The chain recombines TRBV6-9 with TRBJ2-3; 8 bases are a match to TRBD2. This CDR3 is built from 14 residues. Per the germline V gene, CDR1 is MNHGY and CDR2 is SVAAGI. V dropped 4 bases and J dropped 1; count of bases not matched to a gene: 1. The CDR3 region is CASSLAGRTDTQYF. In DNA, the CDR3 is TGTGCCAGCAGTTTAGCGGGACGCACAGATACGCAGTATTTT.

This clone was seen a few times. The J gene is TRBJ1-2, the V gene TRBV5-1, with 8 bases that match TRBD1. Germline V gene lookup returns CDR1 SGHRS and CDR2 YFSETQ. This CDR3 region has 13 residues. J gave up 3 bases and V 4 bases, and 2 bases lay outside the gene matches. CDR3 amino acids: CASSVGQDYGYTF. DNA for the CDR3: TGCGCCAGCAGCGTGGGACAGGACTATGGCTACACCTTC. Filled out from reference TRBV5-1 and TRBJ1-2, the complete variable domain reads KAGVTQTPRYLIKTRGQQVTLSCSPISGHRSVSWYQQTPGQGLQFLFEYFSETQRNKGNFPGRFSGRQFSNSRSEMNVSTLELGDSALYLCASSVGQDYGYTFGSGTRLTVV.

The chain joins TRBV28 to TRBJ2-4; 8 bases are shared with TRBD2. This CDR3 is 14 amino acids long. The germline V gene has CDR1 MDHEN and CDR2 SYDVKM. The V segment lost 6 bases and the J segment 8 bases; nucleotides outside the gene matches: 9. CDR3 region: CASSVTAGVHIQYF. In DNA, the CDR3 is TGTGCCAGCAGCGTAACAGCGGGAGTACACATTCAGTACTTC.

V and J are TRBV29-1 and TRBJ2-3; tentatively, D is TRBD2 (6 bases). Germline assignment: CDR1 SQVTM and CDR2 ANQGSEA. Trimming removed 4 bases at V and 6 bases at J, with 17 bases between. This CDR3 comprises 14 residues. The CDR3 DNA reads TGCAGCGTTGTAGCGGTACTCCACGGGGATACGCAGTATTTT. Protein product: CSVVAVLHGDTQYF.

This chain uses TRBV5-1 with TRBJ2-7, with 9 bases lining up with TRBD1. J lost 3 bases, V lost 2 bases, and 9 bases had no gene match. Per germline, CDR1 SGHRS and CDR2 YFSETQ. This CDR3 has 16 residues. The CDR3 reads CASSLKPGTGLYEQYF. CDR3 DNA: TGCGCCAGCAGCTTAAAACCCGGGACAGGGCTCTACGAGCAGTACTTC. Filled out from reference TRBV5-1 and TRBJ2-7, the complete variable domain reads KAGVTQTPRYLIKTRGQQVTLSCSPISGHRSVSWYQQTPGQGLQFLFEYFSETQRNKGNFPGRFSGRQFSNSRSEMNVSTLELGDSALYLCASSLKPGTGLYEQYFGPGTRLTVT.

J is TRBJ1-6 and V is TRBV27; a possible D gene is TRBD1 (5 bases). The CDR3 extends over 14 amino acids. The germline V gene encodes CDR1 MNHEY and CDR2 SMNVEV (reference sequence). Deletions cut 4 bases from V and 10 bases from J, with 14 bases between. The CDR3 here is CASSWQGLGSPLHF. The CDR3 DNA is TGTGCCAGCAGTTGGCAGGGATTAGGGTCACCCCTCCACTTT.

This clone appeared a few times. This chain uses TRBV11-2 with TRBJ2-5, with 10 nucleotides matching TRBD1. Germline lookup yields CDR1 SGHAT and CDR2 FQNNGV. V lost 1 base to trimming and J lost 3 bases; unmatched junction nucleotides: 8. This CDR3 has 17 residues. CDR3 sequence: CASSLGYLGQGKETQYF. As DNA, the CDR3 is TGTGCCAGCAGCTTAGGGTATCTGGGACAGGGGAAAGAGACCCAGTACTTC.

The CDR3 loop is CASSLVGTGVTEAFF. CDR3 coding DNA: TGCGCCAGCAGCTTGGTCGGGACAGGGGTCACTGAAGCTTTCTTT. The chain carries TRBV5-1 and TRBJ1-1; 10 bases map to TRBD1. Germline V gene data show CDR1 as SGHRS and CDR2 as YFSETQ. This CDR3 is 15 amino acids long. V shed 0 bases and J 4 bases; nucleotides not matched to a gene: 3.

The chain links TRBV7-9 to TRBJ1-1; no firm D call. Germline loops: CDR1 SEHNR, CDR2 FQNEAQ (reference sequence). V lost 5 bases and J 2 bases, leaving 18 bases between the germline ends. The length of the CDR3 is 16 residues. DNA of the CDR3: TGTGCCAGCAGCCAGGCCGATACAGCTTTCAACACTGAAGCTTTCTTT. This gives the protein CASSQADTAFNTEAFF.

The chain carries TRBV28 and TRBJ1-2, with D maybe TRBD1 (6 bases). V lost 4 bases and J lost 6, with 12 bases in between. The CDR3 consists of 13 residues. Germline-derived CDR1 and CDR2 are MDHEN and SYDVKM. The CDR3 here is CASSYRDKDGYTF. In nucleotides, the CDR3 is TGTGCCAGCAGTTACCGGGACAAGGATGGCTACACCTTC.

This chain connects TRBV11-2 to TRBJ1-6; D is unresolved. In germline, CDR1 is SGHAT, CDR2 FQNNGV. The CDR3 covers 15 residues. V was clipped by 2 bases and J by 7 bases, with 12 bases between them. The DNA for the CDR3 is TGTGCCAGCAGCTTAAGAGCTCGGTGGAATTCACCCCTCCACTTT. This codes for CASSLRARWNSPLHF.